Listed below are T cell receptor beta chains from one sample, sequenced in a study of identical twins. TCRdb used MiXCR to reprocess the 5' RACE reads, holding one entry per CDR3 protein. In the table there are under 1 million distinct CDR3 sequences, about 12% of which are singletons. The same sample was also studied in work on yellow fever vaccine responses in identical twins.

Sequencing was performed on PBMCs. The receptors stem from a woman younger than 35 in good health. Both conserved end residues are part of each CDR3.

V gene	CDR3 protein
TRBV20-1	CSARELELETQYF
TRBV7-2	CASSLRTGGGREKLFF
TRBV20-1	CSAKSLLAGEPQYF
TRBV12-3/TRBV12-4	CASSGRVNLGYTF
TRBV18	CASSPQGFEKLFF
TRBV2	CASSPQTSGVPREQFF
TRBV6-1	CASSLWGGETNEKLFF
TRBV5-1	CASRATNEKLFF
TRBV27	CASSSAGPLPYEQYF
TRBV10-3	CAITDSSSTDTQYF
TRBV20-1	CSARDSTGTGTGELFF
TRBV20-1	CSASGTQTYEQYF
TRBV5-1	CASSERQGGEAFF
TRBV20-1	CSARERPSGRTDTQYF
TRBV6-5	CASSYGQGGNTIYF
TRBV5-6	CASSLGGWGEQFF
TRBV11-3	CASSLSAPRGETQYF
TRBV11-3	CASSLVFSAGQETQYF
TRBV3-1	CASSQPKAGANTGELFF
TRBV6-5	CASSYFGSTDTQYF
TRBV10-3	CAIRAGKVTDTQYF
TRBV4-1	CASSQENRYEQYF
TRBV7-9	CASSHTGGYGYTF
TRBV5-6	CASSVDRWGEAFF
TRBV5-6	CASSLRSSSYEQYF
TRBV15	CATALAGGPYTGELFF
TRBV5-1	CTSGGELDGNTIYF
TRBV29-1	CSVAASGSTDTQYF
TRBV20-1	CSARDDLGSSYNEQFF
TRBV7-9	CASSLEGTPRRETQYF
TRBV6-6	CASSSPGGTEAFF
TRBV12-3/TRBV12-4	CASSRQGQGHTYNEQFF
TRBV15	CATSSLGAVHQQETQYF
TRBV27	CAIKPDRVNTEAFF
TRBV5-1	CASSLGAAPNTGELFF
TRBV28	CATEDNSPPYEQYF
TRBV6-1	CASGEGLGDTQYF
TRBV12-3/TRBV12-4	CASSLVFQTQRRTTDTQYF
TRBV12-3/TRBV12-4	CASSSVYEQYF
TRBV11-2	CASSLGSDRDQETQYF
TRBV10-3	CAISGGLPGGIQYF
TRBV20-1	CSASELAGRTGELFF
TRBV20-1	CSAKTGVPTGELFF
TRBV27	CASSPGIVPDTQYF
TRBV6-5	CASSYRHLSGLYYEQYF
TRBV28	CASRVWGAGETQYF
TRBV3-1	CASSLRGGGETQYF
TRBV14	CASSPIGGGEAFF
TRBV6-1	CASSEATGFSNQPQHF
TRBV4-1	CASRGANLTSSYNEQFF
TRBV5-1	CASSPRPDSTDTQYF
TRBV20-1	CSATRGYTF
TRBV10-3	CATTRLASETQYF
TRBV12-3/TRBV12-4	CASSDRLDLGF
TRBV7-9	CASSSEGLIYNEQFF
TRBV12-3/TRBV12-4	CASSLQGSTDTQYF
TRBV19	CASRGQGVGEQFF
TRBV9	CASSVAGGFYNEQFF
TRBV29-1	CSVEVQGIEAFF
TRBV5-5	CASSWDGESIQYF